This TCR beta chain was sequenced during a study of vaccination and CD4 T cells after COVID-19. Background on the study: Six males and four females constituted the convalescent cohort, two of whom were Hispanic.

The treatment is: approximately nine-day PBMC culture with coronavirus spike peptide pools or control peptides (ViraFEST assay). One should note that the unexposed donor's CD4+ T cells were collected before the COVID-19 pandemic (2011-2018). Cell supply allowing, SARS-CoV-2 S/N and four cold-coronavirus spikes probed unexposed-donor CD4+ T cells. Germline lookup yields CDR1 ENHRY and CDR2 SYGVKD. V gave up 3 bases and J gave up 1 base, with 12 bases separating them. The CDR3 is 15 amino acids. The Oncomine TCR Beta short-read assay was what sequenced the DNA obtained from cultured CD4+ T cells. TCRdb re-analysed the PCR reads in MiXCR, keeping a single row per CDR3 protein. The sample lists 7,500 to 10,000 distinct CDR3 sequences, 45% occurring once. In regard to this clonotype: The antigen remains undetermined.

This rearrangement joins TRBV10-3 to TRBJ1-1; no clear D gene. Sequencing used CD4+ T cells from blood, cultured in vitro. This TCR came from a human donor in good health. CDR3 region: CAISDSGRANTEAFF. CDR3 in DNA: TGTGCCATCAGTGATTCGGGAAGGGCGAACACTGAAGCTTTCTTT.